This TCR beta chain was recorded in a study of CD8 T cells in Susac syndrome. RNA was extracted with the RNeasy kit, and a quantity of roughly 0.5 to 1 ug was reverse transcribed using random hexamers. One entry per CDR3 protein results from TCRdb running MiXCR on the immunoSEQ multiplex PCR reads. The sample consists of 250,000 to 300,000 distinct CDR3 sequences, approximately 90% of them appearing once. It was negative isolation that provided the CD8+ and CD4+ T cells, whereas TEMRA cells were enriched by FACS. J lost 8 bases, V lost 5 bases, and 8 bases had no gene match. The CDR3 runs to 13 residues.

Sequences were obtained from CD8+ T cells from PBMCs. The chain has TRBV12-3 or TRBV12-4 and TRBJ1-1, with TRBD1 matching over 7 bases. The receptor's source is a human donor with multiple sclerosis. The CDR3 loop reads CASSRYKQGEAFF. The CDR3 bases are TGTGCCAGCAGTCGGTACAAACAGGGGGAAGCTTTCTTT.